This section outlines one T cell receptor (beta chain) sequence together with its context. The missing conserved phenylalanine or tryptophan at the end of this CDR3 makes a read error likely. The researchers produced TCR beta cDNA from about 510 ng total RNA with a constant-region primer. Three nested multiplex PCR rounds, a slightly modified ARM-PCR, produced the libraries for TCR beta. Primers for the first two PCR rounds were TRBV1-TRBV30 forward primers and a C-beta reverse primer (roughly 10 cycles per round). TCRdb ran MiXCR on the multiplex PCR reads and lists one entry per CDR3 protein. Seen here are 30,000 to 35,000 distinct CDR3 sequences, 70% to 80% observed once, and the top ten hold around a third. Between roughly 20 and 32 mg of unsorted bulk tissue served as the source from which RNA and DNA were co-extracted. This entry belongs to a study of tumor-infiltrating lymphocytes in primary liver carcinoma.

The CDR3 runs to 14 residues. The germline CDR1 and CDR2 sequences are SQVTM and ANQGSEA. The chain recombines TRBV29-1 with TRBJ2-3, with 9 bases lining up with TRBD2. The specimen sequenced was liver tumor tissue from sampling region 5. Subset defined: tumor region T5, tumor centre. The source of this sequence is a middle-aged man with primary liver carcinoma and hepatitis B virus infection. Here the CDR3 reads CSALTSGGGGTQYL. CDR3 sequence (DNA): TGTAGCGCCCTGACTAGCGGAGGGGGGGGTACGCAGTATTTG.